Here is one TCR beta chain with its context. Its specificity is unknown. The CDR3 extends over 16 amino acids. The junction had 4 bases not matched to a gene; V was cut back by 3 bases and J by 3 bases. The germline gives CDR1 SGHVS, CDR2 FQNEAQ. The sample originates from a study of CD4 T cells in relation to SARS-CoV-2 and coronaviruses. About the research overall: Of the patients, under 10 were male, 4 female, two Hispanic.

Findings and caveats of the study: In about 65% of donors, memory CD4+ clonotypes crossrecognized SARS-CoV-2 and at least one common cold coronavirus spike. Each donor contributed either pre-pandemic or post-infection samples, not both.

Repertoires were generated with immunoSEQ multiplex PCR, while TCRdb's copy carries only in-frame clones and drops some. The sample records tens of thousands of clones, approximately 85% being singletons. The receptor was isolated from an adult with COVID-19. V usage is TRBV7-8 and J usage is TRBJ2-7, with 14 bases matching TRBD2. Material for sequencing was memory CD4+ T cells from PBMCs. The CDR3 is CASSLAGLAGVYEQYF. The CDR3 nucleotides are TGTGCCAGCAGCTTGGCGGGACTAGCGGGAGTCTACGAGCAGTACTTC.